This section outlines one T cell receptor beta chain sequence together with its context. Its target is not known. The sample is drawn from a study of siplizumab effects on memory and regulatory T cells. Using immunoSEQ multiplex PCR, the repertoire was profiled, and TCRdb retains in-frame clones only, with some absent. The sample carries approximately 100,000 clones, 80% to 95% recorded once. Germline assignment: CDR1 LGHNA and CDR2 YSLEER. The CDR3 totals 15 residues. Study-wide results and caveats: Alloreactive sequences tracing back to unstimulated CD4+ memory cells fell significantly with siplizumab.

The clonotype originates from a human donor in good health. The chain links TRBV4-3 to TRBJ2-5; D possibly corresponds to TRBD2 (6 bases). The end of the DNA fits TRBJ2-7 better, so the J call may be wrong. Sequencing was done on a sample of non-Treg CD4+ T cells sorted from blood. CDR3 sequence reads: CASSQNEDGSYEQYF. CDR3 sequence (DNA): TGCGCCAGCAGCCAAAACGAAGACGGGAGCTACGAGCAGTACTTC.